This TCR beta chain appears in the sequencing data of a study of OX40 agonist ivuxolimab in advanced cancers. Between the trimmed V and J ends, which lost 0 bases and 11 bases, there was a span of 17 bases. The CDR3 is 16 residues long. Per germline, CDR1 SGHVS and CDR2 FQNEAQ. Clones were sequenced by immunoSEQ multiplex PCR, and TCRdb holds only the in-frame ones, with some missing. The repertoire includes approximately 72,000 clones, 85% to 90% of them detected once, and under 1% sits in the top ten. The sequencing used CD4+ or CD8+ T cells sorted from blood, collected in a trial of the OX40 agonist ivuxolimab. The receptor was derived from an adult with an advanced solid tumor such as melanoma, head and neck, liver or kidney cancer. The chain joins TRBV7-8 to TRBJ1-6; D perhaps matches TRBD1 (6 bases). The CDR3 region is CASSLASWGASPPLHF. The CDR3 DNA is TGTGCCAGCAGCTTAGCTAGTTGGGGGGCAAGTCCACCCCTCCACTTT.